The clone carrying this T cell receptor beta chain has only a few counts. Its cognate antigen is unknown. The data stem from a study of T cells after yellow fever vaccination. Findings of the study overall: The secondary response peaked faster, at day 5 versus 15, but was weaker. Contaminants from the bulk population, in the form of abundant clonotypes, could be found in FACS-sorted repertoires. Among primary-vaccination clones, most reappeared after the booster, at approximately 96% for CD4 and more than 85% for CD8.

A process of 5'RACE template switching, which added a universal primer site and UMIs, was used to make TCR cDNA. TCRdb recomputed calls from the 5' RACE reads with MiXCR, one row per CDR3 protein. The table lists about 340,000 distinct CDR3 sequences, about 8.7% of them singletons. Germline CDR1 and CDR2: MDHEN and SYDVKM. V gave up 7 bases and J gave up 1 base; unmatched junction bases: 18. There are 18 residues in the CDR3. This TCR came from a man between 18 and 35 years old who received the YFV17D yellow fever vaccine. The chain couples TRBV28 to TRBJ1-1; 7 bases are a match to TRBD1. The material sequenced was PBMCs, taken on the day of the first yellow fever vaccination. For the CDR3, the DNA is TGTGCCAGCATCCCCCTGAAACAGGGGCTGCGGGGGAACACTGAAGCTTTCTTT. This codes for CASIPLKQGLRGNTEAFF.